This TCR beta chain was captured in a study of blood T cell repertoires in COVID-19. As for the study in general: COVID-19 samples collected from the United States, Italy and Spain covered acute and convalescent phases.

The junction had 8 bases not matched to a gene; V was cut back by 7 bases and J by 3 bases. Germline V gene data show CDR1 as SNHLY and CDR2 as FYNNEI. This CDR3 is 15 amino acids long. The authors' processing: The authors estimated nucleated cell counts from reference gene primer amplification. Only in-frame clones appear in the TCRdb table, and some are missing; sequencing was by immunoSEQ multiplex PCR. V, J and clone size are those of that table, while D and trimming were read from the DNA. The sample lists roughly 200,000 clones, 85% seen once, with about 17% in the top ten. This clone was seen a few times. Other DNA sequences in this specimen translate into the identical CDR3.

Sequencing was done on a sample of PBMCs or T cells enriched from blood (not recorded which). This TCR derives from a man aged 35 to 55 who had recovered from COVID-19. The J gene is TRBJ2-1, the V gene TRBV2, with 8 bases matching TRBD1. CDR3 protein: CASTRTGSNYNEQFF. The CDR3 region has the DNA TGTGCCAGCACTAGGACAGGGAGTAACTACAATGAGCAGTTCTTC.